The following is a TCR beta chain sequence with its context. This clone was seen just once. Its antigen is not yet known. No quality values exist for individual bases; no much larger clone is one base distant. The source of the sample is a study of T cells after posttransplantation cyclophosphamide (dated by TCRdb to the mid-2010s). Describing the broader study: The study tracked T cell repertoire reconstitution by TRB sequencing after myeloablative bone marrow transplantation using posttransplantation cyclophosphamide as GVHD prophylaxis. Antigen receptor sequencing covered samples from 30 to 45 PTCy-treated patients and over 15 of their related bone marrow donors. Blood from every one of the 30 to 40 PTCy patients who had 1-year posttransplant specimens underwent TRB sequencing. TRB sequencing was also done on up to about 3 additional blood samples from 2 to 5.2 years after transplant in 3 patients, and on pretransplant blood from a handful of patients. TRA and TRB clonality were tightly correlated in 10 or so samples, so subsequent TCR analyses focused on TRB only. Public TRB sequences were checked against a database of over 3,000 sequences associated with responses to pathogens, tumor antigens, self-antigens and alloantigens. The study at large found these results: Donor-recipient similarity was low at 1-2 months but increased during the first year, and donor CD8+ memory clones often dominated later blood repertoires. The TRB repertoires of T cells infiltrating skin or the GI tract showed only limited overlap with the TRB repertoires found in blood. Across around 48 patients, recipient CMV seropositivity and CMV reactivation were highly associated with TRB clonality; PTCy diversity was similar to CNI/methotrexate controls.

CDR1 and CDR2, looked up from the germline V gene, are ENHRY and SYGVKD. The CDR3 starts with the cysteine, ends with the phenylalanine, and has 15 residues. Just CDR3 DNA is preserved here, 45 bases in frame from base 1. Trimming leaves V shorter by 4 bases and J shorter by 5 bases, with the junction holding 5 bases beyond the gene matches. Naive T cells were defined as viable CD3+CD4+ or CD3+CD8+ cells that were CCR7+CD45RA+CD45RO-CD95-CD27+CD28+. Related bone marrow donors provided peripheral blood samples on the day of marrow donation. Peripheral blood and bone marrow mononuclear cells were isolated by Ficoll-Hypaque density centrifugation and were cryopreserved. FACS on a FACSAria II was used to sort CD4+ and CD8+ T cells, including the naive and memory subsets. Genomic DNA was the input for TRB sequencing, which was run either with the immunoSEQ assay at survey resolution or with the hsTCRB kit. The paper's data handling went like this. The immunoSEQ software was used for initial read processing, and the LymphoSeq R package was used for repertoire analyses. Clonality was calculated as 1 minus normalized Shannon entropy, and the Gini coefficient was also calculated for each TRB dataset. Phenotypes of unsorted samples were inferred by mapping TRB sequences from sorted subsets of the recipient or donor onto unsorted samples of the same recipient. The clones in this table, taken by TCRdb from immuneACCESS, are in-frame only. Not every clone is retained; where verified, under half of the shortfall comes from an unresolved V gene, and the cause of the rest is unknown. Clone size and the V and J calls come from that table; the DNA yielded D and trimming. Here the sample has about 15,000 clones; 90% to 95% occur a single time. The biggest ten clones account for under 0.3% of the sample.

Here the chain combines TRBV10-3 and TRBJ2-1, with 10 middle bases fitting TRBD1. This sequence was found in a woman aged 45-65 years in good health and a related stem cell transplant donor. The sequenced sample was naive CD4+ T cells sorted from blood. The DNA sequence is as follows: TGTGCCATCAGTGGTTCCGGGACAGGGGACAATGAGCAGTTCTTC. Translated, this gives CAISGSGTGDNEQFF.